The rows below give T cell receptor beta chains drawn from one sample of a study of cytomegalovirus exposure and HLA in healthy donors. Produced via immunoSEQ multiplex PCR; TCRdb's table is partial and in-frame only. The sample shows 110,000 to 150,000 clones, 80% to 90% of them seen only once. Sequenced material: PBMCs. Receptors were obtained from a woman in her 40s in good health and CMV-seropositive. Each CDR3 is given with its conserved first and last residue. A D gene is named only where the DNA matches it firmly. Clone size appears in some rows only: once, few, many, or a class for an expanded clone.

V gene	J gene	clone size	D gene	CDR3 protein	CDR3 DNA
TRBV5-1	TRBJ2-6	few	.	CASSGTDSGANVLTF	TGCGCCAGCAGCGGTACAGACTCTGGGGCCAACGTCCTGACTTTC
TRBV2	TRBJ1-5	.	TRBD1	CASRSRGPNQPQHF	TGTGCCAGCAGGAGCAGGGGGCCTAATCAGCCCCAGCATTTT
TRBV18	TRBJ2-7	.	TRBD2	CASSPMAGEGEQYF	TGTGCCAGCTCACCAATGGCGGGAGAGGGCGAGCAGTACTTC
TRBV29-1	TRBJ1-1	few	.	CSAVGREGRDGTEAFF	TGCAGCGCCGTCGGACGGGAAGGGAGGGATGGCACTGAAGCTTTCTTT
TRBV13	TRBJ2-3	.	TRBD2	CASSATTSGVDTQYF	TGTGCCAGCAGCGCGACGACTAGCGGGGTAGATACGCAGTATTTT
TRBV11-1	TRBJ2-7	.	TRBD2	CASSLGLAGNGEQYF	TGTGCCAGCAGCCTCGGACTAGCGGGAAATGGCGAGCAGTACTTC
TRBV5-4	TRBJ1-2	.	.	CASSLSTANYGYTF	TGTGCCAGCAGCTTGTCAACAGCTAACTATGGCTACACCTTC
TRBV6-5	TRBJ2-1	.	TRBD2	CASSYLAGGDNEQFF	TGTGCCAGCAGTTACCTAGCGGGAGGGGACAATGAGCAGTTCTTC
TRBV7-9	TRBJ2-5	.	.	CASSPRGGAQETQYF	TGTGCCAGCAGCCCCCGGGGAGGAGCCCAAGAGACCCAGTACTTC
TRBV5-1	TRBJ2-5	.	TRBD2	CASSFTDNAGQAREWAEETQYF	TGCGCCAGCAGCTTTACCGACAACGCAGGGCAGGCGCGGGAGTGGGCGGAAGAGACCCAGTACTTC
TRBV6-5	TRBJ2-7	.	TRBD2	CASTTIGGEQYF	TGTGCCAGCACTACTATCGGGGGGGAGCAGTACTTC
TRBV28	TRBJ1-3	.	TRBD1	CATTGGGYTIYF	TGTGCCACCACAGGGGGCGGCTACACCATATATTTT
TRBV18	TRBJ2-2	.	TRBD2	CASSPSLTSGGTTPGELFF	TGTGCCAGCTCACCTTCTTTGACCAGCGGGGGAACTACGCCCGGGGAGCTGTTTTTT
TRBV18	TRBJ2-5	.	.	CASSTTVTGKFRETQYF	TGTGCCAGCTCAACTACGGTAACAGGGAAATTCCGAGAGACCCAGTACTTC
TRBV19	TRBJ1-4	.	.	CASSAGRRNFNEKLFF	TGTGCCAGTAGTGCGGGTCGACGGAACTTTAATGAAAAACTGTTTTTT
TRBV29-1	TRBJ2-1	.	.	CSGNPSAGMEQFF	TGCAGCGGTAACCCGTCAGCCGGGATGGAGCAGTTCTTC
TRBV6-6	TRBJ2-5	.	TRBD2	CASRDYGGIDGETQYF	TGTGCCAGCAGGGATTACGGGGGGATCGACGGAGAGACCCAGTACTTC
TRBV27	TRBJ2-3	.	TRBD1	CASSRDRLPDTQYF	TGTGCCAGCAGCCGGGACAGGCTTCCAGATACGCAGTATTTT
TRBV7-3	TRBJ2-1	.	TRBD1	CSSSLTPTGGYNEQFF	TGTTCCAGCAGCTTAACCCCTACAGGGGGGTACAATGAGCAGTTCTTC
TRBV5-1	TRBJ1-6	few	TRBD1	CASQTGGSYNSPLHF	TGCGCCAGCCAAACAGGGGGCTCCTATAATTCACCCCTCCACTTT